The source of this TCR beta chain is a study of shared clonotypes between healthy human individuals. Study observations and caveats: Rarefaction exposed incomplete sorted-subset sequencing despite large depth. In contrast to clonotypes shared by all four donors, non-shared clonotypes had lower generation probabilities. The study generally estimated greater richness for naive than memory subsets.

The CDR3 runs to 17 residues. V was trimmed by 0 bases and J by 0 bases, leaving 14 bases between them. Germline CDR1 and CDR2: SGDLS and YYNGEE. Turning to this clone: The target antigen is unknown.

Researchers ran the assay at a deep level. Profiled with immunoSEQ multiplex PCR; TCRdb holds only in-frame clones, not every one. The sample includes a few million clones, just over 90% of them seen just once. The sample consisted of naive CD4+ T cells from PBMCs. The subset was: CD45RA+ positively selected. This receptor was taken from a man between 18 and 35 years old in good health. Some clones in this sample may be carry-over from other donors' samples. This sequence joins TRBV9 and TRBJ2-3; D gene ambiguous. As DNA, the CDR3 is TGTGCCAGCAGCGTAGCTATGCGCAGACAAAGCACAGATACGCAGTATTTT. Translation: CASSVAMRRQSTDTQYF.